This entry concerns a single T cell receptor (beta chain). Its matching antigen is unknown. The sample comes from a study of a mutant IDH1 vaccine in newly diagnosed glioma. For the study at large: Patients got their first vaccination 4-6 weeks after radiotherapy alone, or with temozolomide cycles. Patients had received radiotherapy, temozolomide, or both previously, most receiving both.

V shed 4 bases and J shed 3 bases, with 17 bases lying between them. The germline V gene encodes CDR1 SGHNT and CDR2 YYREEE (reference sequence). CDR3 length equals 17 residues. Sequencing used immunoSEQ multiplex PCR; TCRdb keeps in-frame clones, though not all of them. Among tens of thousands of clones listed, around 80% were seen once. The time point denotes: week 23, last vaccination. Alongside topical imiquimod, each dose of vaccine comprised 300 ug of mutant IDH1 20-mer peptide. Sequencing used PBMCs, obtained from a glioma patient whose treatment included an IDH1 peptide vaccine. The TCR originated in a woman aged 40 to 55 with glioma. Some clones in this sample may be carry-over from other donors' samples. The chain carries TRBV5-4 and TRBJ1-6; weak D call: TRBD1 (6 bases). The CDR3 region is CASSPRTAQGYNSPLHF. The CDR3 DNA sequence: TGTGCCAGCAGCCCCCGGACAGCCCAAGGCTATAATTCACCCCTCCACTTT.